The TCR beta chain described here comes from a study of cytomegalovirus exposure and HLA in healthy donors. 13 Jbeta primers and 60 Vbeta primers were used for the PCR. This table comes from immunoSEQ multiplex PCR, and its TCRdb copy is limited to in-frame clones, with some not included. This sample has approximately 190,000 clones, with around 86% found just once. As for this clone: Its antigen is currently unknown.

Nominally healthy donors provided the samples, though records likely missed some immune exposures. The study's findings and limits: About 90% or about 30% of the time was how often most TCR beta V segments were productive, according to an earlier analysis. Links to common viral pathogens appeared, in a later analysis, for several of the most significant clusters. In a later analysis, an Asian-associated ancestry cluster reportedly showed fewer N-insertions than the roughly 730-donor mean.

This sequence originates from a woman aged 45-59 years in good health and CMV-seropositive. The source material was PBMCs.

The CDR3 DNA reads TGTGCCAGCTCACCACCGGACGGGACTAGAGGAGATACGCAGTATTTT. Translating it yields CASSPPDGTRGDTQYF. The V call is TRBV18, the J call TRBJ2-3; the match to TRBD2 covers 8 bases. CDR1 and CDR2 (germline): KGHSH, LQKENI. The CDR3 extends over 16 amino acids. J was trimmed by 5 bases and V by 0 bases; bases with no gene match: 7.